The 21 T cell receptor beta chains below all came from one sample that was sequenced in a study of CD8 T cells in Susac syndrome. With random hexamers, 0.5 to 1 ug RNA was reverse transcribed. From the immunoSEQ multiplex PCR reads, TCRdb called clonotypes with MiXCR, one entry per CDR3 protein. The sample holds 180,000 or so distinct CDR3 sequences; approximately 95% are singletons and the top ten take around 0.09%. Material for sequencing was CD4+ T cells from PBMCs. The receptors shown here come from a human donor with multiple sclerosis.

The V call is TRBV7-2, the J call TRBJ1-4; D unclear. The V gene lost 8 bases and the J gene lost 3 bases, with 10 bases spanning the gap. The length of the CDR3 is 13 residues. Germline assignment: CDR1 SGHTA and CDR2 FQGNSA. The CDR3 DNA is TGTGCCAGCCGGAGATCGGCTAATGAAAAACTGTTTTTT. This gives the protein CASRRSANEKLFF.

The chain employs TRBV5-4 and TRBJ2-4; 7 nucleotides align to TRBD2. The CDR3 length is 15 residues. Looked up from germline, CDR1 is SGHNT and CDR2 is YYREEE (reference sequence). Trimming took 0 bases from V and 1 from J; bases not matched to a gene: 1. CDR3 nucleotide sequence: TGTGCCAGCAGCTTGGCCGGGGGGGCCAAAAACATTCAGTACTTC. Its translation is CASSLAGGAKNIQYF.

The V call is TRBV29-1, the J call TRBJ2-1; TRBD2 matches at 12 bases. Germline-derived CDR1 and CDR2 are SQVTM and ANQGSEA. There are 16 residues in the CDR3. With 3 bases clipped from V and 5 bases from J, the junction kept 8 bases outside the gene matches. This chain's CDR3 is CSVDGSRTSGNNEQFF. The CDR3 region has the DNA TGCAGCGTTGATGGAAGCAGGACTAGCGGGAACAATGAGCAGTTCTTC.

V gene TRBV29-1 combines with J gene TRBJ1-4; D may be TRBD1 (5 bases). V was cut by 4 bases and J by 0 bases, with 9 bases left in between. The CDR3 runs 14 residues. Germline V gene data show CDR1 as SQVTM and CDR2 as ANQGSEA. In DNA, the CDR3 is TGCAGCGTTGGGGGCGGGCCAACTAATGAAAAACTGTTTTTT. It codes for CSVGGGPTNEKLFF.

This clonotype was recorded once. This chain links TRBV23-1 with TRBJ2-1; 9 nucleotides align to TRBD1. TRBV23-1 is classed as an ORF, of uncertain function. This CDR3 contains 16 residues. The V segment lost 3 bases and the J segment 5 bases; nucleotides outside the gene matches: 8. The CDR3 spells CASSHVGTGSDNEQFF. CDR3 DNA: TGCGCCAGCAGTCACGTAGGGACAGGGAGCGACAATGAGCAGTTCTTC.

V usage is TRBV20-1 and J usage is TRBJ2-1; 9 nucleotides agree with TRBD2. CDR1 is DFQATT, CDR2 SNEGSKA, per germline (reference sequence). The CDR3 consists of 17 residues. Germline trimming cut 1 base from V and 0 bases from J; bases unmatched to any gene: 7. CDR3 amino acids: CSARVSSGGLSYNEQFF. In DNA, the CDR3 is TGCAGTGCTAGAGTATCCAGCGGGGGGCTCTCCTACAATGAGCAGTTCTTC.

The J gene is TRBJ2-1, the V gene TRBV4-1; D unresolved. Per germline, CDR1 MGHRA and CDR2 YSYEKL. The CDR3 length is 13 residues. V lost 1 base, J lost 8 bases, and 9 bases lay in between. The CDR3 DNA reads as TGCGCCAGCAGCCAAGGTCAAGGCCATGAGCAGTTCTTC. Its translation is CASSQGQGHEQFF.

As DNA, the CDR3 is TGTGCCAGCGGCATCCGAGTCACCGGGGAGCTGTTTTTT. Translated: CASGIRVTGELFF. This chain links TRBV9 with TRBJ2-2, with D unclear. Germline V CDR1 and CDR2: SGDLS, YYNGEE. Trimming cost V 7 bases and J 4 bases, with 11 bases left between them. CDR3 length: 13 residues.

This sequence joins TRBV14 and TRBJ2-3, with D possibly being TRBD2 (5 bases). V was pared by 3 bases and J by 5 bases, with 9 bases between. There are 13 residues in the CDR3. Per the germline V gene, CDR1 is SGHDN and CDR2 is FVKESK. The CDR3 coding sequence is TGTGCCAGCAGCCAGGAGGTCAAAGATACGCAGTATTTT. Translated: CASSQEVKDTQYF.

V gene TRBV30 combines with J gene TRBJ1-1; D remains unclear. Trimming left V 1 base short and J 1 base short, with 7 bases between. The CDR3 is 13 residues long. CDR1 is GTSNPN and CDR2 is SVGIG in the germline V gene (reference sequence). CDR3 amino acids: CAWSGPRNTEAFF. DNA of the CDR3: TGTGCCTGGAGTGGCCCCCGGAACACTGAAGCTTTCTTT.

The chain is built from TRBV7-3 and TRBJ2-7; unclear D gene. Germline loops: CDR1 SGHTA, CDR2 FQGTGA. CDR3 length: 13 residues. V lost 5 bases, J lost 4 bases, and 12 bases lay in between. The CDR3 nucleotides read TGTGCCAGCAGCCAACACTCCGGGTACGAGCAGTACTTC. Encoded protein: CASSQHSGYEQYF.

The chain recombines TRBV9 with TRBJ1-5, with D possibly TRBD1 on 5 matching bases. The CDR3 runs 13 residues. The germline V gene has CDR1 SGDLS and CDR2 YYNGEE. Trimming pared 0 bases from V and 9 bases from J, leaving 10 bases between. As DNA, the CDR3 is TGTGCCAGCAGCGTAGATGGGGCGCGGCCCCAGCATTTT. This encodes CASSVDGARPQHF.

The chain uses TRBV5-4 and TRBJ2-7, with D unclear. Trimming took off 0 bases at V and 10 bases at J, with 17 bases between the two ends. Germline-derived CDR1 and CDR2 are SGHNT and YYREEE (reference sequence). The CDR3 spans 14 residues. CDR3 sequence reads: CASSLDLGKPDQYF. CDR3 in DNA: TGTGCCAGCAGCTTGGACCTAGGGAAACCAGACCAGTACTTC.

This chain joins TRBV6-2 or TRBV6-3 and TRBJ1-5; the match to TRBD1 covers 7 bases. The CDR3 consists of 16 residues. The trim removed 4 bases at V and 4 bases at J, leaving 10 bases unmatched. CDR1 MNHEY and CDR2 SVGEGT come from the germline V gene. CDR3 DNA: TGTGCCAGCAGTTCGGGAGAGGGGGCGAATAATCAGCCCCAGCATTTT. The encoded protein is CASSSGEGANNQPQHF.

The chain has TRBV2 and TRBJ2-1, with 14 bases identical to TRBD2. Germline V gives CDR1 SNHLY, CDR2 FYNNEI. Trimming at V came to 6 bases and at J to 9 bases, leaving 4 bases not matched to a gene. The CDR3 extends over 14 amino acids. The CDR3 loop reads CASRPGLAGVEQFF. The CDR3 nucleotides are TGTGCCAGCAGGCCGGGACTAGCGGGGGTTGAGCAGTTCTTC.

J is TRBJ1-3 and V is TRBV24-1, with D tentatively TRBD1 (5 bases). This CDR3 contains 14 residues. Germline values: CDR1 KGHDR, CDR2 SFDVKD. V was clipped by 7 bases and J by 2 bases, with 11 bases between them. CDR3 nucleotide sequence: TGTGCCACCAGCATTCAGGGCGCTGGAAACACCATATATTTT. It translates to CATSIQGAGNTIYF.

The chain is built from TRBV18 and TRBJ1-6; D is unresolved. Looked up from germline, CDR1 is KGHSH and CDR2 is LQKENI. V shed 2 bases and J shed 10 bases, with 9 bases lying between them. The CDR3 consists of 13 residues. CDR3 in DNA: TGTGCCAGCTCACCAGGGGTAGACTCACCCCTCCACTTT. Translation: CASSPGVDSPLHF.

Here the CDR3 DNA reads TGCAGCGTTGCCAGGGACACTGAAGCTTTCTTT. Protein: CSVARDTEAFF. The chain uses TRBV29-1 and TRBJ1-1, with D possibly matching TRBD1 (5 bases). Germline assignment: CDR1 SQVTM and CDR2 ANQGSEA. The CDR3 runs to 11 residues. Trimming left V 4 bases short and J 3 bases short, with 6 bases between.

The chain combines TRBV5-6 with TRBJ1-6, with D perhaps TRBD1 (5 bases). The CDR3 length is 16 residues. Between the trimmed V and J ends, which lost 4 bases and 0 bases, there was a span of 11 bases. The germline gives CDR1 SGHDT, CDR2 YYEEEE. CDR3 sequence: CASSPGLSSYNSPLHF. CDR3 sequence (DNA): TGTGCCAGCAGCCCGGGACTGAGCTCCTATAATTCACCCCTCCACTTT. Supplemented by reference TRBV5-6 and TRBJ1-6, the full variable domain reads DAGVTQSPTHLIKTRGQQVTLRCSPKSGHDTVSWYQQALGQGPQFIFQYYEEEERQRGNFPDRFSGHQFPNYSSELNVNALLLGDSALYLCASSPGLSSYNSPLHFGNGTRLTVT.

The chain couples TRBV7-6 to TRBJ1-4; 7 nucleotides match TRBD1. CDR1 and CDR2 (germline): SGHVS, FNYEAQ. Trimming removed 5 bases from V and 5 bases from J; junction bases left unmatched: 5. This CDR3 spans 14 amino acids. The CDR3 DNA follows: TGTGCCAGCAGCCACGGGACAGCAAATGAAAAACTGTTTTTT. As protein: CASSHGTANEKLFF.

The V and J genes are TRBV2 and TRBJ2-1; D is unresolved. V dropped 7 bases and J dropped 9 bases, with 7 bases sitting between them. The CDR3 is 10 residues long. Germline V gene data show CDR1 as SNHLY and CDR2 as FYNNEI. The CDR3 coding sequence is TGTGCCAGCACGAACTCTGAGCAGTTCTTC. Protein: CASTNSEQFF.